This passage covers 7 T cell receptor beta chains from one sample sequenced in a study of shared clonotypes between healthy human individuals. Profiled with immunoSEQ multiplex PCR; TCRdb holds only in-frame clones, not every one. Counted here are over 95,000 clones, approximately 51% occurring once; the ten biggest clones make up around 16%. The sequenced sample was PBMCs. Receptor source: a woman aged 40 to 55 in good health. Some clones in this sample may be carry-over from other donors' samples.

The rearrangement joins TRBV4-1 to TRBJ2-2; the D gene is possibly TRBD2 (6 bases). With 1 base removed from V and 8 bases from J, the gap between germline ends came to 14 bases. Germline V gene lookup returns CDR1 MGHRA and CDR2 YSYEKL. The CDR3 runs 15 residues. Written as DNA, the CDR3 is TGCGCCAGCAGCCAAGTTGGAGGGGTGAGAGGGGAGCTGTTTTTT. Translation: CASSQVGGVRGELFF.

The chain employs TRBV4-2 and TRBJ2-5; 7 nucleotides agree with TRBD1. This CDR3 is 15 amino acids long. Germline V CDR1 and CDR2: LGHNA, YNFKEQ. The ends lost 4 bases at V and 2 bases at J; junction bases unmatched: 7. The CDR3 nucleotides read TGTGCCAGCAGCCCCCTGGGACAGACACAAGAGACCCAGTACTTC. Protein sequence: CASSPLGQTQETQYF.

This clone came up many times. This chain links TRBV6-5 with TRBJ1-6, with a weak D call TRBD1 (6 bases). V was trimmed by 0 bases and J by 9 bases, leaving 9 bases between them. Germline loops: CDR1 MNHEY, CDR2 SVGAGI. There are 14 residues in the CDR3. Written as DNA, the CDR3 is TGTGCCAGCAGTTACTCGGGGGGCTCTTCACCCCTCCACTTT. This codes for CASSYSGGSSPLHF.

This clone was seen ten or more times. J is TRBJ1-4 and V is TRBV4-1; 8 bases are shared with TRBD1. Germline V lookup: CDR1 MGHRA, CDR2 YSYEKL. V shed 3 bases, J shed 0 bases, and the junction held 9 bases outside the gene matches. CDR3 length: 18 amino acids. CDR3 in amino acids: CASSHPRGRGATNEKLFF. CDR3 nucleotide sequence: TGCGCCAGCAGCCACCCCAGGGGGCGGGGGGCAACTAATGAAAAACTGTTTTTT.

The count of this clone is one. V gene TRBV30 combines with J gene TRBJ2-3, with TRBD2 matching over 8 bases. CDR1 is GTSNPN, CDR2 SVGIG, per germline (reference sequence). The CDR3 totals 14 residues. V shed 2 bases and J 2 bases; nucleotides not matched to a gene: 3. As DNA, the CDR3 is TGTGCCTGGAGTTCGACTAGCGTCACAGATACGCAGTATTTT. This sequence encodes CAWSSTSVTDTQYF.

The V call is TRBV7-8, the J call TRBJ2-1; TRBD1 aligns across 8 bases. CDR3 size: 15 residues. V gave up 5 bases and J gave up 6 bases; unmatched junction bases: 9. Germline CDR1 SGHVS, CDR2 FQNEAQ. The CDR3 here is CASSDRDRLGNEQFF. DNA for the CDR3: TGTGCCAGCAGCGACCGGGACAGGTTGGGCAATGAGCAGTTCTTC.

This clone was detected ten times or more. The sample carries other DNA sequences with the same CDR3. The genes are TRBV18 and TRBJ2-6; D remains unclear. Germline CDR1 KGHSH, CDR2 LQKENI. The CDR3 spans 16 residues. Trimming took off 2 bases at V and 0 bases at J, with 8 bases between the two ends. CDR3 nucleotide sequence: TGTGCCAGCTCACCATCCGAGAACTCTGGGGCCAACGTCCTGACTTTC. Its translation: CASSPSENSGANVLTF. The variable domain in full, with the rest retrieved from reference TRBV18 and TRBJ2-6, is NAGVMQNPRHLVRRRGQEARLRCSPMKGHSHVYWYRQLPEEGLKFMVYLQKENIIDESGMPKERFSAEFPKEGPSILRIQQVVRGDSAAYFCASSPSENSGANVLTFGAGSRLTVL.